The 10 T cell receptor beta chains below all came from one sample that was sequenced in a study. The sorted Tregs were CD4+CD25+CD127-/low cells. MiXCR, run by TCRdb on the 5' RACE reads, gives a single entry per CDR3 protein. The sample includes 50,000 to 65,000 distinct CDR3 sequences, 20% of them seen just once. Sequencing input: tumor-infiltrating Tregs sorted from the breast tumor. These receptors originate from a female donor with breast cancer.

The genes are TRBV28 and TRBJ1-4; D gene unclear. Trimming cost V 4 bases and J 4 bases, with 4 bases left between them. The CDR3 is 12 amino acids. Germline V gene sequence: CDR1 MDHEN, CDR2 SYDVKM. As DNA, the CDR3 is TGTGCCAGCAGTTCCTTTAATGAAAAACTGTTTTTT. Translating gives CASSSFNEKLFF.

This clonotype was seen many times. V gene TRBV6-2 or TRBV6-3 combines with J gene TRBJ2-6; D not certain. Germline V gene sequence: CDR1 MNHEY, CDR2 SVGEGT. The CDR3 sequence is 17 residues long. Trimming cost V 1 base and J 0 bases, with 10 bases left between them. The CDR3 spells CASSYWDRVSGANVLTF. As DNA, the CDR3 is TGTGCCAGCAGTTACTGGGATCGAGTCTCTGGGGCCAACGTCCTGACTTTC.

The chain carries TRBV6-1 and TRBJ2-3, with 7 nucleotides matching TRBD1. Germline V gives CDR1 MNHNS, CDR2 SASEGT. The CDR3 length is 15 residues. V shed 3 bases, J shed 2 bases, and the junction held 5 bases outside the gene matches. This chain's CDR3 is CASSDRTGATDTQYF. The CDR3 nucleotides read TGTGCCAGCAGTGATAGGACAGGCGCCACAGATACGCAGTATTTT.

Details on this clonotype: A much larger clone lies one base from this, so it may be a read error. The genes are TRBV5-1 and TRBJ2-1, with 8 bases matching TRBD1. The germline V gene has CDR1 SGHRS and CDR2 YFSETQ. The CDR3 totals 14 residues. CDR3 protein: CTSSLEAGGGEQFF. The CDR3 coding sequence is TGCACCAGCAGCTTGGAGGCAGGGGGCGGTGAGCAGTTCTTC.

There are a few counts of this clonotype. The V gene is TRBV20-1, the J gene TRBJ2-3, with 9 nucleotides matching TRBD2. CDR1 is DFQATT, CDR2 SNEGSKA, per germline (reference sequence). V shed 2 bases, J shed 2 bases, and the junction held 20 bases outside the gene matches. The CDR3 is made up of 20 amino acids. CDR3 DNA sequence: TGCAGTGCTAGACCTCGCGGACCCCAAGGCCCTAGCGGGGCCACAGATACGCAGTATTTT. It yields the protein CSARPRGPQGPSGATDTQYF.

A few counts support this clonotype. The V gene is TRBV11-2, the J gene TRBJ2-7; D may match TRBD1 or TRBD2 (5 bases each). Trimming cost V 4 bases and J 0 bases, with 16 bases left between them. This CDR3 region has 16 residues. The germline V gene has CDR1 SGHAT and CDR2 FQNNGV. The CDR3 region is CASSSPGTLDSYEQYF. DNA for the CDR3: TGTGCCAGCAGCTCCCCCGGGACCCTGGACTCCTACGAGCAGTACTTC.

Only a few counts were recorded for this clonotype. The genes are TRBV7-2 and TRBJ1-2; TRBD1 agrees at 10 bases. Unmatched junction bases numbered 5, after V lost 3 bases and J lost 1 base. CDR3 length: 16 residues. CDR1 and CDR2 (germline): SGHTA, FQGNSA. CDR3 in amino acids: CASSFPGQGFNYGYTF. CDR3 sequence (DNA): TGTGCCAGCAGCTTCCCGGGACAGGGGTTTAACTATGGCTACACCTTC.

Notes on this clonotype: The germline gene is not matched at one end of the junction; a read error may be the cause. The CDR3 DNA sequence: TGCCCCAGCAGCCGTACCATGGGAGAGACCCAGTACTTC. It encodes CPSSRTMGETQYF. V gene TRBV4-1 combines with J gene TRBJ2-5; the D is unclear. The CDR3 consists of 13 residues. Germline V lookup: CDR1 MGHRA, CDR2 YSYEKL.

The chain employs TRBV4-1 and TRBJ2-3, with D perhaps matching TRBD2 (5 bases). The germline CDR1 and CDR2 sequences are MGHRA and YSYEKL. The V gene lost 1 base and the J gene lost 8 bases, with 13 bases spanning the gap. This CDR3 has 14 residues. Here the CDR3 DNA reads TGCGCCAGCAGCCAAGTCGTTGGACTTGGTACGCAGTATTTT. The encoded protein is CASSQVVGLGTQYF.

This clonotype was counted a few times. The chain carries TRBV24-1 and TRBJ2-5, with 8 positions matching TRBD1. Germline V CDR1 and CDR2: KGHDR, SFDVKD. V lost 4 bases to trimming and J lost 5 bases; unmatched junction nucleotides: 5. This CDR3 is built from 14 residues. CDR3 residues: CATSETGGPETQYF. In DNA form, the CDR3 reads TGTGCCACCAGTGAAACAGGGGGTCCGGAGACCCAGTACTTC.